The 24 T cell receptor beta chains listed next were all sequenced from one sample in a study of blood T cell repertoires in COVID-19. The repertoire was sequenced with immunoSEQ multiplex PCR; TCRdb's copy has only in-frame clones and lacks some. The table shows about 96,000 clones, with approximately 84% occurring only once. The sample taken for sequencing was peripheral blood. These receptors all stem from an older woman with acute or convalescent COVID-19.

The chain recombines TRBV4-1 with TRBJ1-5; a weak D match, TRBD1 (5 bases). The ends were cut back, 4 bases at V and 5 bases at J, with 15 bases in the middle. There are 15 residues in the CDR3. Germline V lookup: CDR1 MGHRA, CDR2 YSYEKL. The CDR3 bases are TGCGCCAGCAGCCTTCAAAGGGGTGGGGATCAGCCCCAGCATTTT. It encodes CASSLQRGGDQPQHF.

This chain connects TRBV19 to TRBJ2-3; 10 bases map to TRBD1. The CDR3 spans 15 residues. Germline CDR1 reads LNHDA; CDR2 reads SQIVND (reference sequence). V lost 9 bases, J lost 2 bases, and 8 bases stayed unmatched. The CDR3 sequence is CASRMTGGATDTQYF. The CDR3 DNA follows: TGTGCCAGCCGGATGACAGGGGGCGCCACAGATACGCAGTATTTT.

The chain carries TRBV29-1 and TRBJ2-7; 7 bases are shared with TRBD1. J gave up 6 bases and V 2 bases, and 4 bases lay outside the gene matches. Germline loops: CDR1 SQVTM, CDR2 ANQGSEA. The CDR3 contains 12 residues. This CDR3 is CSVERQGVEQYF. CDR3 in DNA: TGCAGCGTTGAACGGCAGGGGGTCGAGCAGTACTTC.

V is TRBV4-3 and J is TRBJ1-3; D unclear. Trimming left V 2 bases short and J 2 bases short, with 10 bases between. CDR1 is LGHNA, CDR2 YSLEER, per germline. The CDR3 runs to 15 residues. The CDR3 protein is CASSQWAKTGNTIYF. CDR3 DNA sequence: TGCGCCAGCAGCCAATGGGCGAAAACTGGAAACACCATATATTTT.

The chain combines TRBV7-9 with TRBJ2-7, with unresolved D. V was pared by 2 bases and J by 2 bases, with 4 bases between. The CDR3 totals 12 residues. Germline CDR1 and CDR2: SEHNR and FQNEAQ (reference sequence). In DNA, the CDR3 is TGTGCCAGCAGCTTATCTACCTACGAGCAGTACTTC. It encodes CASSLSTYEQYF.

The rearrangement links TRBV19 to TRBJ1-1; 7 positions match TRBD1. CDR1 and CDR2 from the germline V gene are LNHDA and SQIVND (reference sequence). CDR3 size: 16 residues. Trimming removed 3 bases from V and 4 bases from J; junction bases left unmatched: 11. The DNA of the CDR3 is TGTGCCAGTAGTATTGTTGGGGGCGCAGGGGGCACTGAAGCTTTCTTT. Amino acid sequence: CASSIVGGAGGTEAFF. The full variable domain, its missing parts supplied by reference TRBV19 and TRBJ1-1, is DGGITQSPKYLFRKEGQNVTLSCEQNLNHDAMYWYRQDPGQGLRLIYYSQIVNDFQKGDIAEGYSVSREKKESFPLTVTSAQKNPTAFYLCASSIVGGAGGTEAFFGQGTRLTVV.

The rearrangement links TRBV9 to TRBJ2-1; D remains unclear. The V end lost 4 bases, the J end lost 9 bases, and 14 bases lay between the germline ends. Germline assignment: CDR1 SGDLS and CDR2 YYNGEE. The CDR3 covers 13 residues. The CDR3 DNA is TGTGCCAGCAGCCCCAGTTTCAGAACTGAGCAGTTCTTC. It encodes CASSPSFRTEQFF.

This clone showed up just a few times. The CDR3 DNA sequence: TGTGCCTGTCGGACAGGGGTTCCCGGGGAGCTGTTTTTT. It encodes CACRTGVPGELFF. The rearrangement links TRBV30 to TRBJ2-2, with TRBD1 matching over 9 bases. The CDR3 extends over 13 amino acids. From germline, CDR1 is GTSNPN and CDR2 SVGIG (reference sequence). J gave up 6 bases and V 6 bases, and 5 bases lay outside the gene matches.

In its sample, this clone was seen a few times. The V and J genes are TRBV19 and TRBJ1-6; TRBD1 matches 7 bases. The ends lost 6 bases at V and 0 bases at J; junction bases unmatched: 5. Germline V gene lookup returns CDR1 LNHDA and CDR2 SQIVND (reference sequence). The CDR3 runs 16 residues. The CDR3 bases are TGTGCCAGTAGGCCGGACAGGAGCTCCTATAATTCACCCCTCCACTTT. Amino acid sequence: CASRPDRSSYNSPLHF. The variable domain in full, with the rest retrieved from reference TRBV19 and TRBJ1-6, is DGGITQSPKYLFRKEGQNVTLSCEQNLNHDAMYWYRQDPGQGLRLIYYSQIVNDFQKGDIAEGYSVSREKKESFPLTVTSAQKNPTAFYLCASRPDRSSYNSPLHFGNGTRLTVT.

The count of this clone is one. The chain recombines TRBV5-6 with TRBJ1-1; D call uncertain. Germline assignment: CDR1 SGHDT and CDR2 YYEEEE. The CDR3 sequence is 14 residues long. The germline V and J ends were trimmed by 4 bases and 5 bases, with 15 bases remaining between them. The CDR3 sequence: CASSLSGPRTEAFF. As DNA, the CDR3 is TGTGCCAGCAGCCTGAGCGGACCCCGAACTGAAGCTTTCTTT.

This clone was picked up one time. Other DNA sequences in the sample encode the same CDR3. The chain has TRBV7-9 and TRBJ1-1; no clear D. Germline lookup yields CDR1 SEHNR and CDR2 FQNEAQ (reference sequence). The CDR3 sequence is 12 residues long. Trimming removed 3 bases from V and 8 bases from J, with 10 bases in between. The CDR3 DNA follows: TGTGCCAGCAGCTTCGGGAACCCCGAAGCTTTCTTT. Translation: CASSFGNPEAFF. Variable domain in full (rest from reference TRBV7-9 and TRBJ1-1): DTGVSQNPRHKITKRGQNVTFRCDPISEHNRLYWYRQTLGQGPEFLTYFQNEAQLEKSRLLSDRFSAERPKGSFSTLEIQRTEQGDSAMYLCASSFGNPEAFFGQGTRLTVV.

The gene calls are TRBV5-4 and TRBJ2-3, with 9 bases matching TRBD1. This CDR3 region has 16 residues. V was clipped by 4 bases and J by 5 bases; unmatched bases: 11. The germline V gene encodes CDR1 SGHNT and CDR2 YYREEE (reference sequence). The chain's CDR3 is CASSPPGQGYRDTQYF. The DNA of the CDR3 is TGTGCCAGCAGCCCGCCAGGACAGGGGTATAGAGATACGCAGTATTTT.

This clone was observed a single time. The V gene is TRBV27, the J gene TRBJ2-3, with 11 bases aligning to TRBD2. V shed 7 bases and J 4 bases; nucleotides not matched to a gene: 10. CDR3 length: 16 amino acids. Germline loops: CDR1 MNHEY, CDR2 SMNVEV (reference sequence). The CDR3 sequence: CASNALAGGQSDTQYF. In DNA form, the CDR3 reads TGTGCCAGCAACGCTTTAGCGGGGGGGCAGTCAGATACGCAGTATTTT.

The rearrangement joins TRBV10-3 to TRBJ2-2; 10 nucleotides match TRBD2. This CDR3 is built from 14 residues. After removal of 7 bases from V and 6 bases from J, the junction contained 5 bases not matched to a gene. Germline V CDR1 and CDR2: ENHRY, SYGVKD. CDR3 nucleotides: TGTGCCATCATGGCTAGCGGGGGTTCCGGGGAGCTGTTTTTT. Encoded protein: CAIMASGGSGELFF.

The chain employs TRBV2 and TRBJ1-2, with D maybe TRBD1 (6 bases). V was clipped by 4 bases and J by 8 bases, with 29 bases between them. This CDR3 spans 18 amino acids. Germline CDR1 is SNHLY and CDR2 is FYNNEI. CDR3 sequence: CASSVVRGYASVMRGYTF. In DNA, the CDR3 is TGTGCCAGCAGTGTGGTAAGGGGGTATGCGAGTGTTATGAGAGGCTACACCTTC.

The gene calls are TRBV7-2 and TRBJ2-1, with 12 positions matching TRBD2. Germline V gives CDR1 SGHTA, CDR2 FQGNSA. J was trimmed by 9 bases and V by 2 bases; bases with no gene match: 5. This CDR3 spans 15 amino acids. CDR3 sequence (DNA): TGTGCCAGCAGCTTAAAGGCTAGCGGGGGGGGTGAGCAGTTCTTC. Amino acids: CASSLKASGGGEQFF.

The rearrangement joins TRBV4-3 to TRBJ2-5, with a tentative D call TRBD1 (5 bases). CDR3 length equals 15 residues. V lost 1 base to trimming and J lost 5 bases, with 14 bases between them. The germline CDR1 and CDR2 sequences are LGHNA and YSLEER. CDR3 bases: TGCGCCAGCAGCCAAGGACTCCAGGGCTGGGAGACCCAGTACTTC. Amino acid sequence: CASSQGLQGWETQYF.

The chain combines TRBV27 with TRBJ1-2, with no clear D. Trimming left V 8 bases short and J 4 bases short, with 14 bases between. The CDR3 runs to 13 residues. Germline CDR1 MNHEY, CDR2 SMNVEV (reference sequence). The DNA for the CDR3 is TGTGCCAGCGCTCGAGCGGGAAGCTATGGCTACACCTTC. Its protein is CASARAGSYGYTF.

The gene calls are TRBV10-1 and TRBJ1-3; D is unresolved. V gave up 0 bases and J gave up 3 bases, with 12 bases separating them. The CDR3 extends over 16 amino acids. Germline V gene data show CDR1 as WNHNN and CDR2 as SYGVQD (reference sequence). CDR3 sequence: CASSESGSRGGNTIYF. The CDR3 bases are TGCGCCAGCAGTGAGTCCGGTTCTCGGGGTGGAAACACCATATATTTT.

The chain couples TRBV7-3 to TRBJ2-3; TRBD2 agrees at 9 bases. Per germline, CDR1 SGHTA and CDR2 FQGTGA. V was clipped by 6 bases and J by 6 bases; unmatched bases: 7. The CDR3 has 14 amino acids. The CDR3 sequence: CASSPGTSIDTQYF. In DNA form, the CDR3 reads TGTGCCAGCAGTCCCGGGACTAGCATCGATACGCAGTATTTT.

The chain is built from TRBV5-4 and TRBJ1-3; 7 bases line up with TRBD1. The CDR3 is 14 residues long. The V gene's germline CDR1 is SGHNT and CDR2 YYREEE (reference sequence). Trimming removed 5 bases from V and 3 bases from J; junction bases left unmatched: 5. This chain's CDR3 is CASSSGQVGNTIYF. CDR3 nucleotides: TGTGCCAGCAGTTCTGGACAGGTTGGAAACACCATATATTTT.

The rearrangement joins TRBV28 to TRBJ2-7; a possible D gene is TRBD1 (6 bases). The CDR3 extends over 15 amino acids. V lost 3 bases and J 4 bases, leaving 16 bases between the germline ends. CDR1 is MDHEN and CDR2 is SYDVKM in the germline V gene. The CDR3 nucleotides are TGTGCCAGCAGTTTCTCGTCAATCGGGACATACGAGCAGTACTTC. It codes for CASSFSSIGTYEQYF.

The chain is built from TRBV30 and TRBJ2-3; 12 nucleotides line up with TRBD2. In germline, CDR1 is GTSNPN, CDR2 SVGIG (reference sequence). This CDR3 has 15 amino acids. V trimming: 5 bases; J trimming: 6 bases; junction bases outside the gene matches: 9. The CDR3 coding sequence is TGTGCCTGGGATCTAGCGGGGGGGCCAGGTGATACGCAGTATTTT. This codes for CAWDLAGGPGDTQYF.

This chain joins TRBV5-1 and TRBJ1-4; D may be TRBD1 (5 bases). The germline CDR1 and CDR2 sequences are SGHRS and YFSETQ. The V end was cut by 7 bases, the J end by 3 bases, with 13 bases between. There are 14 residues in the CDR3. This CDR3 is CASCLGGANEKLFF. The CDR3 nucleotides read TGCGCCAGCTGCCTGGGGGGAGCTAATGAAAAACTGTTTTTT. The full variable domain, rest sourced from reference TRBV5-1 and TRBJ1-4, is KAGVTQTPRYLIKTRGQQVTLSCSPISGHRSVSWYQQTPGQGLQFLFEYFSETQRNKGNFPGRFSGRQFSNSRSEMNVSTLELGDSALYLCASCLGGANEKLFFGSGTQLSVL.